One sample yielded the 21 T cell receptor beta chains listed below, sequenced in a study of CD8+ T cells in alopecia areata. It was cDNA, reverse transcribed from extracted RNA, that served as the sequencing template. Clones were sequenced by immunoSEQ multiplex PCR, and TCRdb holds only the in-frame ones, with some missing. This sample comprises 2,500 to 3,000 clones, none seen once only. Sequenced: lesional skin. These receptors came from a C3H/HeJ mouse with alopecia areata. The strain's MHC haplotype is H2-k.

This clone was picked up many times. The listed genes are named as in mouse. The read terminates 4 residues before the CDR3 end, so the remaining end is supplied by the germline J gene. The V gene is TRBV5, the J gene TRBJ2-2; 9 nucleotides match TRBD1. Germline assignment: CDR1 LGHNA and CDR2 YNLKQL (reference sequence). CDR3 length: 18 amino acids. With V trimmed by 3 bases and J by 0 bases, 8 bases remained unmatched. The CDR3 bases that were read are TGTGCCAGCAGCCATCCTCCCGGGACAGGGTCAAACACCGGG. Protein sequence: CASSHPPGTGSNTG. The complete CDR3 reads CASSHPPGTGSNTGQLYF.

This clone was seen many times. TCRdb's protein and the DNA translation differ at residue 13; the protein here comes from the DNA. Germline and genes: mouse. Coverage ceases 3 residues before the CDR3 finishes, and the germline J gene fills in the end. The chain has TRBV1 and TRBJ1-3, with D unresolved. The germline V gene has CDR1 NSQYPW and CDR2 LRSPGD (reference sequence). CDR3 length equals 16 residues. V was clipped by 0 bases and J by 3 bases, with 12 bases between them. CDR3 sequence reads: CTCSADHWGFGNTLYF. CDR3 DNA, as far as it was read: TGCACCTGCAGTGCAGATCATTGGGGATTTGGAAATACG. The full variable domain, rest sourced from reference TRBV1 and TRBJ1-3, is VTLLEQNPRWRLVPRGQAVNLRCILKNSQYPWMSWYQQDLQKQLQWLFTLRSPGDKEVKSLPGADYLATRVTDTELRLQVANMSQGRTLYCTCSADHWGFGNTLYFGEGSRLIVV.

At least ten counts were recorded for this clone. TCRdb's protein and the translated DNA diverge at residue 12; the protein reported here is the translation of the DNA. Genes here carry mouse names. The read comes to an end 3 residues before the CDR3 does, leaving the germline J gene to fill in the end. The V and J genes are TRBV13-1 and TRBJ1-6; 10 bases are shared with TRBD1. Being an ORF, TRBJ1-6 has a function that is uncertain. The CDR3 has 15 residues. Germline CDR1 NSHNY, CDR2 SYGAGN. V gave up 3 bases and J gave up 7 bases; unmatched junction bases: 4. This CDR3 reads CASSGGDRGNSPLYF. The sequenced part of the CDR3 DNA is TGTGCCAGCAGTGGGGGGGACAGGGGAAATTCGCCC.

This clone was detected ten times or more. The germline and genes are mouse ones. The CDR3 end falls 4 residues outside the read, so it is completed with the germline J gene. The chain uses TRBV19 and TRBJ2-7, with 7 bases aligning to TRBD1. In germline, CDR1 is FNHDT, CDR2 SITEND (reference sequence). The trim removed 6 bases at V and 0 bases at J, leaving 3 bases unmatched. The CDR3 is 13 residues long. The CDR3 here is CASTAGGSYEQYF. The part of the CDR3 DNA that was read is TGTGCCAGCACCGCAGGGGGCTCCTAT.

This clone was picked up many times. A far larger clone is one nucleotide away, so this likely arose from a read error. Gene names and germline refer to mouse. The read stops 4 residues short of the end of the CDR3; the missing end is completed from the germline J gene. This sample includes further DNA sequences coding for the same CDR3. The chain links TRBV13-3 to TRBJ2-7; tentative D call: TRBD2 (6 bases). The CDR3 runs 16 residues. Germline values: CDR1 NNHDY, CDR2 SYVADS. The sequenced CDR3 bases are TGTGCCAGCAGTGATGCAGAGGGACTCGGGGTTTAT. Protein sequence: CASSDAEGLGVY. The entire CDR3 is CASSDAEGLGVYEQYF.

This clone showed up just a few times. Gene names and germline refer to mouse. The read ends 4 residues shy of where the CDR3 ends; the end is completed using the germline J gene. The genes are TRBV13-1 and TRBJ2-5; 8 positions match TRBD2. Per germline, CDR1 NSHNY and CDR2 SYGAGN. The CDR3 extends over 14 amino acids. V trimming: 4 bases; J trimming: 2 bases; junction bases outside the gene matches: 3. Partial CDR3 DNA: TGTGCCAGCAGTATTTGGGGGGGCCAAGAC. This codes for CASSIWGGQD. The whole CDR3 is CASSIWGGQDTQYF.

This clone has at least ten counts. Gene and germline names: mouse. The CDR3 bases that were read are TGTGCCAGCAGCCACAGGGGGCGTACA. Protein: CASSHRGRT. The full CDR3 protein reads CASSHRGRTEVFF. The chain couples TRBV5 to TRBJ1-1; 8 nucleotides match TRBD1. Coverage ceases 4 residues before the CDR3 finishes, and the germline J gene fills in the end. CDR3 length: 13 residues. The germline gives CDR1 LGHNA, CDR2 YNLKQL (reference sequence).

This clone has at least ten counts. It differs at one base from a far larger clone, so likely a read error. Germline and genes: mouse. Read sequence stops 4 residues before the CDR3 end, and the germline J gene provides the missing end. The gene calls are TRBV13-3 and TRBJ2-3; D may be TRBD1 (7 bases). V shed 6 bases and J shed 0 bases, with 8 bases lying between them. Germline CDR1 is NNHDY and CDR2 is SYVADS. The CDR3 spans 13 residues. The sequenced part of the CDR3 DNA is TGTGCCAGCAAGGGGGCCAGTGCAGAA. Encoded protein: CASKGASAE. Given in full, the CDR3 is CASKGASAETLYF.

In this sample, this clone is medium-sized. The listed TCRdb protein conflicts with the DNA translation at residue 12, and the protein shown is translated directly from the DNA. Gene names denote mouse genes. With the read ending 3 residues before the CDR3 end, the germline J gene is used to fill in that end. This chain uses TRBV17 with TRBJ1-3; 8 bases line up with TRBD1. The CDR3 extends over 15 amino acids. Germline CDR1 reads MNHDT; CDR2 reads YYDKIL. The J segment lost 0 bases and the V segment lost 6 bases, leaving 4 bases of the junction unmatched. CDR3 bases read: TGTGCTAGCAGCAACAGGGGGGGTTCTGGAAATACG. It translates to CASSNRGGSGNT. The CDR3, in full, reads CASSNRGGSGNTLYF.

This clone was counted at least ten times. Gene names and germline refer to mouse. CDR3: CASSNRGHTEVFF. CDR3 DNA, as far as it was read: TGTGCCAGCAGTAACAGGGGTCACACA. The chain joins TRBV19 to TRBJ1-1; 7 positions match TRBD1. The read terminates 4 residues ahead of where the CDR3 ends, so the germline J gene completes it. Germline V gene data show CDR1 as FNHDT and CDR2 as SITEND (reference sequence). J gave up 3 bases and V 3 bases, and 2 bases lay outside the gene matches. The CDR3 covers 13 residues.

This clone was detected ten times or more. Mouse gene names and germline throughout. The CDR3 end falls 4 residues outside the read, so it is completed with the germline J gene. The gene calls are TRBV14 and TRBJ2-1, with a possible D match to TRBD1 (5 bases). This CDR3 is 13 amino acids long. The germline V gene encodes CDR1 SGHDT and CDR2 FRDEAV. The V and J ends lost 2 bases and 3 bases respectively, with 6 bases between them. The CDR3 sequence is CASSLDTYAEQFF. The sequenced CDR3 bases are TGTGCCAGCAGTTTGGACACCTATGCT.

With respect to this clone: Germline is not matched at one junction end, which may reflect a read error. Each gene name is a mouse one. The CDR3 end lies 4 residues beyond the end of the read and is filled in from the germline J gene. The gene calls are TRBV16 and TRBJ2-5, with 9 bases aligning to TRBD1. Germline V gene data show CDR1 as SGHSA and CDR2 as FRNQAP. This CDR3 has 16 residues. The sequenced part of the CDR3 DNA is TGTGCCAGCAGCCAAGATGCGGACAGGGGAAGGGAC. Amino acid sequence: CASSQDADRGRD. The CDR3, in full, reads CASSQDADRGRDTQYF.

This clone was detected many times. Gene names and germline refer to mouse. The sequence runs out 4 residues before the end of the CDR3; the remainder is reconstructed from the germline J gene. This rearrangement joins TRBV5 to TRBJ2-7, with D possibly matching TRBD2 (7 bases). Germline V lookup: CDR1 LGHNA, CDR2 YNLKQL (reference sequence). CDR3 length: 15 amino acids. The covered CDR3 bases are TGTGCCAGCAGCCAAGATCCGGGGGGCCCTTAT. It codes for CASSQDPGGPY. The whole CDR3 protein reads CASSQDPGGPYEQYF.

The sample holds a few counts of this clone. The germline and genes are mouse ones. The CDR3 goes on 4 residues after the read ends, and that part is filled in from the germline J gene. The J gene is TRBJ1-4, the V gene TRBV13-1, with 9 positions matching TRBD1. Per the germline V gene, CDR1 is NSHNY and CDR2 is SYGAGN. This CDR3 has 14 residues. CDR3 in amino acids: CASSGDRDVERLFF. The part of the CDR3 DNA that was read is TGTGCCAGCAGTGGGGACAGGGACGTCGAA.

This clone was seen repeatedly, ten times or more. A mismatch at residue 12 separates the TCRdb protein from the translated DNA, so the protein presented here was translated from the DNA. Gene labels here are mouse ones. The observed sequence ends 3 residues before the CDR3 terminus, with the missing tail filled in from the germline J gene. The rearrangement joins TRBV19 to TRBJ1-3; 7 bases line up with TRBD1. Germline loops: CDR1 FNHDT, CDR2 SITEND (reference sequence). After removal of 4 bases from V and 0 bases from J, the junction contained 4 bases not matched to a gene. The CDR3 has 15 residues. Partial CDR3 DNA: TGTGCCAGCAGTCGGACAGGAGATTCTGGAAATACG. Encoded protein: CASSRTGDSGNT. Given in full, the CDR3 is CASSRTGDSGNTLYF.

A few counts support this clone. Gene names denote mouse genes. The CDR3 end lies 4 residues beyond the end of the read and is filled in from the germline J gene. J is TRBJ1-1 and V is TRBV19; TRBD1 is a possible D gene (6 bases). CDR3 length equals 14 residues. Germline values: CDR1 FNHDT, CDR2 SITEND (reference sequence). With 4 bases removed from V and 0 bases from J, the gap between germline ends came to 10 bases. The DNA read from the CDR3 is TGTGCCAGCAGTTTGGGACAAGCAAACACA. Its translation: CASSLGQANT. The full CDR3 sequence reads CASSLGQANTEVFF.

In its sample, this clone was seen many times. Germline and genes: mouse. The read stops 4 residues short of the end of the CDR3; the missing end is completed from the germline J gene. The chain joins TRBV2 to TRBJ2-4; TRBD2 aligns across 7 bases. V was pared by 3 bases and J by 1 base, with 4 bases of the junction left unmatched. The CDR3 runs 15 residues. Germline CDR1 and CDR2: LGHNA and YSYQKL. The CDR3 region is CASSHKDWGQNTLYF. Incomplete CDR3 DNA: TGTGCCAGCAGCCATAAAGACTGGGGTCAAAAC.

This clone was seen at least ten times. Gene names and germline refer to mouse. The read falls 4 residues short of the CDR3 end, and the missing part is taken from the germline J gene. This chain connects TRBV1 to TRBJ1-1; a weak D match, TRBD1 (6 bases). CDR1 and CDR2 from the germline V gene are NSQYPW and LRSPGD (reference sequence). V lost 6 bases and J 1 base, leaving 9 bases between the germline ends. The CDR3 covers 13 residues. The sequenced CDR3 bases are TGCACCTGCAGGACCAGGGGGAACACA. It yields the protein CTCRTRGNT. The whole CDR3 sequence reads CTCRTRGNTEVFF.

As for this clone: The germline and genes are mouse ones. The missing CDR3 end, 4 residues past where the read stops, is filled in from the germline J gene. The genes are TRBV31 and TRBJ1-4; TRBD1 is a possible D gene (5 bases). The germline V gene has CDR1 GKSSPN and CDR2 SITVG. The CDR3 covers 15 residues. Trimming took off 1 base at V and 0 bases at J, with 9 bases between the two ends. CDR3 DNA (partial): TGTGCCTGGAGTCAGGACACTTTTTCCAACGAA. Protein product: CAWSQDTFSNE. The whole CDR3 region reads CAWSQDTFSNERLFF.

By sample fraction, this clone is medium-sized. Germline and genes: mouse. The CDR3 end is not reached by the read, which stops 4 residues before it; the germline J gene fills it in. The chain is built from TRBV12-2 and TRBJ1-2; possibly TRBD1 for D (5 bases). The CDR3 is made up of 14 amino acids. The V end lost 0 bases, the J end lost 0 bases, and 7 bases lay between the germline ends. From germline, CDR1 is SGHLS and CDR2 HYDKME. CDR3 bases read: TGTGCCAGCTCTCTCGAGGACACAAACTCC. This codes for CASSLEDTNS. From start to end, the CDR3 is CASSLEDTNSDYTF.

As to this clone: The database protein in TCRdb disagrees with the DNA translation at residue 12; the sequence shown here was translated from the DNA. The genes are named according to mouse. The read ends 3 residues early relative to the CDR3; the germline J gene fills the gap. The gene calls are TRBV2 and TRBJ1-3, with D possibly being TRBD1 (6 bases). The CDR3 consists of 15 residues. Germline V gives CDR1 LGHNA, CDR2 YSYQKL. Trimming removed 0 bases from V and 2 bases from J, with 8 bases in between. CDR3 residues: CASSQDGQTGNTLYF. The CDR3 DNA, read in part, is TGTGCCAGCAGCCAAGACGGACAGACTGGAAATACG.